The clone carrying this TCR beta chain came up many times. TCRdb reprocessed the RT-PCR reads via MiXCR and lists one record per CDR3 protein. The sample shows a few hundred thousand distinct CDR3 sequences, 13% to 15% of them seen only once. The sample originates from a study of patients and donors after allogeneic stem cell transplantation. Losses at the gene ends were 3 bases for V and 6 bases for J; bases not matched to a gene: 4. CDR1 DFQATT and CDR2 SNEGSKA come from the germline V gene (reference sequence). The length of the CDR3 is 14 residues. The clonotype originates from a human donor who was either an allogeneic HSCT recipient or a stem cell or donor lymphocyte infusion donor (not recorded which). It is not recorded whose cells these are; they may come from a transplant donor. The chain recombines TRBV20-1 with TRBJ1-6; TRBD1 agrees at 8 bases. Sequenced sample: blood, either unsorted or a sorted T cell fraction (not recorded which). CDR3 bases: TGCAGTGCTAGGCCGGGACAGGCTAATTCACCCCTCCACTTT. It codes for CSARPGQANSPLHF.